A selection of T cell receptor beta chains follows, all from one sample in a study of T cells in Graves' hyperthyroidism and ophthalmopathy. In TCRdb, the multiplex PCR reads were re-called with MiXCR into one record per CDR3 protein. Among hundreds of thousands of distinct CDR3 sequences listed, around a sixth were seen once. Input material: blood. The receptors were gathered from a young woman with Graves' hyperthyroidism. Each CDR3 is given with its conserved first and last residue. D genes are given only for firm matches. A row's size may be missing; if present it is once, few, many or a size class.

cdr3_aa cdr3_nt d_call clone_size j_call v_call
CASSLIQGTYGYTF TGTGCCAGCAGCTTAATCCAGGGGACGTATGGCTACACCTTC NA few TRBJ1-2 TRBV7-2
CAGSYYGNEQYF TGTGCCGGCAGTTATTATGGTAACGAGCAGTACTTC NA NA TRBJ2-7 TRBV6-2/TRBV6-3
CASSFDGGGETQYF TGCGCCAGCAGCTTCGATGGGGGCGGAGAGACCCAGTACTTC NA NA TRBJ2-5 TRBV5-1
CASSPRVGASKAFF TGTGCCAGCAGCCCCCGAGTCGGGGCCTCGAAAGCTTTCTTT NA many TRBJ1-1 TRBV12-3/TRBV12-4
CASNPPPGMDNEQFF TGTGCCAGCAACCCCCCCCCAGGGATGGACAATGAGCAGTTCTTC NA many TRBJ2-1 TRBV7-8
CASNGPASYEQYF TGCGCCAGCAACGGGCCCGCCTCCTACGAGCAGTACTTC NA many TRBJ2-7 TRBV5-1
CASSLITGVYNEQFF TGTGCCAGCAGCTTGATAACAGGGGTTTACAATGAGCAGTTCTTC TRBD1 few TRBJ2-1 TRBV5-8
CSAADTGSTDTQYF TGCAGTGCTGCGGATACGGGGAGCACAGATACGCAGTATTTT NA NA TRBJ2-3 TRBV20-1
CASSPASSYNEQFF TGTGCCAGCAGCCCTGCCAGCTCCTACAATGAGCAGTTCTTC NA NA TRBJ2-1 TRBV14
CAIVDRYTDTQYF TGTGCCATCGTGGACAGGTACACAGATACGCAGTATTTT TRBD1 NA TRBJ2-3 TRBV10-3
CASSQDPASPSYEQYF TGCGCCAGCAGCCAAGATCCGGCCAGCCCCTCCTACGAGCAGTACTTC NA few TRBJ2-7 TRBV4-1
CASSSRGRGEAFF TGTGCCAGCAGTTCCAGGGGGCGGGGTGAAGCTTTCTTT TRBD1 few TRBJ1-1 TRBV27
CASSGTSGGAYEQYF TGTGCCAGCAGCGGGACTAGCGGGGGGGCCTACGAGCAGTACTTC TRBD2 many TRBJ2-7 TRBV9
CASSQTQGHVTQYF TGTGCCAGCAGCCAGACCCAGGGCCATGTTACGCAGTATTTT NA many TRBJ2-3 TRBV3-1
CASSLVAAYEQYF TGTGCCAGCAGCTTAGTGGCGGCCTACGAGCAGTACTTC NA many TRBJ2-7 TRBV7-2
CASIQPTLAGGNNEQFF TGTGCCAGCATCCAACCGACATTAGCGGGGGGTAACAATGAGCAGTTCTTC TRBD2 NA TRBJ2-1 TRBV6-1
CASILAGANTEAFF TGTGCCAGCATTCTGGCAGGGGCGAACACTGAAGCTTTCTTT NA many TRBJ1-1 TRBV3-1
CSASGGGNQPQHF TGCAGTGCTTCCGGTGGAGGAAATCAGCCCCAGCATTTT NA many TRBJ1-5 TRBV20-1
CASSISTSGYEQYF TGTGCCAGTAGTATCTCGACTAGCGGCTACGAGCAGTACTTC TRBD2 few TRBJ2-7 TRBV19
CASSDALGRTFYQPQHF TGTGCCAGCAGTGACGCTTTGGGACGGACGTTTTATCAGCCCCAGCATTTT NA many TRBJ1-5 TRBV6-1
CSAGTGTPRGYTF TGCAGTGCTGGGACAGGGACCCCGAGGGGCTACACCTTC TRBD1 many TRBJ1-2 TRBV20-1
CASSPGREYNEQFF TGTGCCAGCAGCCCCGGACGAGAATACAATGAGCAGTTCTTC NA many TRBJ2-1 TRBV7-2
CASGFVGQGWGGQETQYF TGTGCTAGTGGTTTCGTCGGACAGGGTTGGGGGGGCCAAGAGACCCAGTACTTC NA many TRBJ2-5 TRBV12-5
CASSLGQGTGDGANVLTF TGTGCCAGCAGCTTAGGGCAGGGGACAGGGGATGGGGCCAACGTCCTGACTTTC TRBD1 NA TRBJ2-6 TRBV11-3
CASSLGRTSGGTEAFF TGTGCCAGCAGCTTGGGACGGACCTCAGGGGGCACTGAAGCTTTCTTT TRBD1 many TRBJ1-1 TRBV11-2
CASSFSPYPRRVYEQFF TGTGCCAGCAGTTTCAGCCCATACCCGCGCAGGGTATATGAGCAGTTCTTC NA few TRBJ2-1 TRBV27
CASSVAAGPGTYEQYF TGTGCCAGCAGCGTAGCGGCGGGGCCCGGCACCTACGAGCAGTACTTC NA once TRBJ2-7 TRBV9
CASSRSGTSSYNEQFF TGTGCCAGCAGTCGCTCCGGGACTAGCTCCTACAATGAGCAGTTCTTC TRBD2 many TRBJ2-1 TRBV28
CASSSPAGGRGFF TGTGCCAGCAGTTCTCCAGCGGGGGGCCGGGGGTTCTTC TRBD2 few TRBJ2-1 TRBV6-2/TRBV6-3
CSARASNTEAFF TGCAGTGCCCGAGCATCGAACACTGAAGCTTTCTTT NA few TRBJ1-1 TRBV20-1
CASSEGQPPYEQYF TGTGCCAGCAGCGAAGGACAGCCCCCCTACGAGCAGTACTTC NA many TRBJ2-7 TRBV9
CSATKLASTDTQYF TGCAGTGCTACGAAGCTAGCCAGCACAGATACGCAGTATTTT NA many TRBJ2-3 TRBV20-1
CASSYSGQGSNQPQHF TGTGCCAGCAGTTACTCTGGGCAGGGAAGCAATCAGCCCCAGCATTTT NA NA TRBJ1-5 TRBV6-4
CASSATYQRGNTDTQYF TGTGCCAGCAGTGCCACTTACCAGCGGGGGAACACAGATACGCAGTATTTT TRBD2 NA TRBJ2-3 TRBV25-1
CASTASSSYNSPLHF TGTGCCAGCACCGCCTCAAGCTCCTATAATTCACCCCTCCACTTT NA many TRBJ1-6 TRBV7-6
CASSFGSPGGYTF TGTGCCAGCAGCTTCGGATCCCCCGGGGGCTACACCTTC NA NA TRBJ1-2 TRBV6-2/TRBV6-3
CASSQEPSVYEQYF TGTGCCAGCAGCCAAGAACCTAGCGTTTACGAGCAGTACTTC NA many TRBJ2-7 TRBV3-1
CASRQTANYGYTF TGTGCCAGCAGGCAGACAGCTAACTATGGCTACACCTTC NA few TRBJ1-2 TRBV6-1
CASSPALRLADFYNEQFF TGTGCCAGCAGCCCCGCACTCCGGCTAGCGGACTTCTACAATGAGCAGTTCTTC TRBD2 many TRBJ2-1 TRBV11-2
CSARDSRLAGNNEQFF TGCAGTGCTAGAGATTCCCGGCTAGCGGGAAACAATGAGCAGTTCTTC TRBD2 many TRBJ2-1 TRBV20-1
CSASYRQKTYNEQFF TGCAGTGCTTCCTATCGACAGAAAACTTACAATGAGCAGTTCTTC NA many TRBJ2-1 TRBV20-1
CASSLSGGVYNEQFF TGTGCCAGCAGCCTGAGCGGGGGAGTATACAATGAGCAGTTCTTC TRBD2 many TRBJ2-1 TRBV27
CASSSLGTSGGMAYNEQFF TGTGCCAGCAGCTCACTCGGGACTAGCGGGGGGATGGCTTACAATGAGCAGTTCTTC TRBD2 many TRBJ2-1 TRBV7-2
CASSQERRGPQGNEQFF TGTGCCAGCAGCCAAGAGCGCAGGGGGCCACAGGGCAATGAGCAGTTCTTC TRBD1 many TRBJ2-1 TRBV3-1
CASSKIVGEKLFF TGTGCCAGCAGCAAGATTGTAGGTGAAAAACTGTTTTTT NA many TRBJ1-4 TRBV7-8